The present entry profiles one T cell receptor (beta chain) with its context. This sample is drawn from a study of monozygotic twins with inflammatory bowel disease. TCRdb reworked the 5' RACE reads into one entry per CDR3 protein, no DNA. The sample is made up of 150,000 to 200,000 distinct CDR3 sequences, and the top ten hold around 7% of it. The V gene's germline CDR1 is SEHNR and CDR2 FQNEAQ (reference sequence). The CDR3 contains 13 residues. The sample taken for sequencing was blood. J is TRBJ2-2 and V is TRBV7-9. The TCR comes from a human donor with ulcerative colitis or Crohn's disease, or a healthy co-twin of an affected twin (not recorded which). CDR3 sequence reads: CASSFSGSGELFF.